This record looks at one T cell receptor (beta chain) sequence and its context. Original data processing: From reference gene primer amplification, estimates of nucleated cell counts were derived. Libraries were prepared by immunoSEQ multiplex PCR; TCRdb keeps only in-frame clonotypes and omits some of them. The V and J calls and clone size were taken over from that table, and D and trimming were inferred from the DNA. The repertoire has 300,000 to 400,000 clones, around 91% of them found once; the top ten carry around 1%. The data originate from a study of blood T cell repertoires in COVID-19. Turning to the study itself: From the United States, Italy and Spain came samples of acute and convalescent COVID-19.

The CDR3 length is 16 residues. The germline V gene has CDR1 LNHDA and CDR2 SQIVND (reference sequence). The V and J ends lost 9 bases and 5 bases, in that order; junction bases with no gene match: 18. Adults between about 18 and 95 years of age took part from about two dozen US areas. Sequenced input: PBMCs or T cells enriched from blood (not recorded which). V and J are TRBV19 and TRBJ1-2, with TRBD1 matching 7 bases. The sequence came from a man in his late teens or twenties who had recovered from COVID-19. CDR3: CASNLDKDRAVYGYTF. CDR3 nucleotides: TGTGCCAGCAATCTGGATAAAGACAGGGCCGTTTATGGCTACACCTTC.